This record looks at one T cell receptor beta chain sequence and its context. The data belong to a study of technical replicates of blood from a few donors. The protocol was immunoSEQ multiplex PCR, while the TCRdb copy is restricted to in-frame clones and leaves out a portion. The table has under 90,000 clones, roughly 94% seen once. The CDR3 runs to 17 residues. Germline V gene lookup returns CDR1 SGDLS and CDR2 YYNGEE. The V gene end was trimmed by 3 bases and the J gene end by 8 bases; junction bases not matched to a gene: 17. Sequenced input: T cells isolated from PBMCs. This receptor was taken from a human donor in good health. The chain has TRBV9 and TRBJ1-1; 9 nucleotides align to TRBD1. The CDR3 DNA follows: TGTGCCAGCAGCGCCCATTTTGTTCCGGGACAGGGTTCCGAAGCTTTCTTT. Its translation: CASSAHFVPGQGSEAFF.